A few counts support the clone carrying this TCR beta chain. What it binds is unknown. This sample is part of a study of long-term antiretroviral therapy in people with HIV. Whole-study results and caveats: With ART, diversity went up but was still lower than in transplant donor controls. CDR3 length ranges were narrower in HIV repertoires than in controls.

Every donor contributed at least one pre-ART and at least two post-ART PBMC samples. The CDR3 covers 17 residues. Trimming took off 4 bases at V and 2 bases at J, with 21 bases between the two ends. Germline CDR1 is SGHAT and CDR2 is FQNNGV. Survey level was the resolution at which the v3.0 immunoSEQ assay ran. A per-sample goal of about 35,000-55,000 T-cell genomes was targeted by sequencing. The assay was immunoSEQ multiplex PCR, and TCRdb's table has in-frame clones only and misses some. The sample carries approximately 30,000 clones, over 80% recorded once. The TCR sequence derives from a man younger than 30 with HIV. This chain connects TRBV11-2 to TRBJ2-7; TRBD2 might be the D (5 bases). Source: unsorted PBMCs, taken 0.4 years after starting antiretroviral therapy. The CDR3 nucleotides are TGTGCCAGCAGCTGGCGCCGAATAAGCGGATCTACCTACGAGCAGTACTTC. Protein product: CASSWRRISGSTYEQYF.